The T cell receptor (beta chain) under discussion was sequenced for a study of blood T cell repertoires in COVID-19. Study-wide background: From the United States, Italy and Spain came samples of acute and convalescent COVID-19.

The sample holds a few counts of this clone. TCRdb keeps only in-frame clones here, not all; method: immunoSEQ multiplex PCR. The sample lists some 130,000 clones, 78% occurring once. V was trimmed by 0 bases and J by 0 bases, leaving 16 bases between them. The CDR3 loop spans 17 amino acids. CDR1 is SGHTS and CDR2 is YDEGEE in the germline V gene. This chain connects TRBV5-8 to TRBJ2-7; perhaps TRBD2 as D (5 bases). The clonotype comes from a man in his fifties or sixties who had recovered from COVID-19. Material for sequencing was peripheral blood. CDR3 sequence (DNA): TGTGCCAGCAGCTTGGAGGGCGGGTCCCACAGCTCCTACGAGCAGTACTTC. It encodes CASSLEGGSHSSYEQYF.